One sample yielded the 22 T cell receptor beta chains listed below, sequenced in a study of OX40 agonist ivuxolimab in advanced cancers. Some clones are missing from TCRdb's copy, which holds only in-frame ones; the method was immunoSEQ multiplex PCR. The sample records 89,000 or so clones, about 86% being singletons. Sequences were derived from CD4+ or CD8+ T cells sorted from blood, sampled in a trial of the OX40 agonist ivuxolimab. The receptors shown here come from an adult with an advanced solid tumor such as melanoma, head and neck, liver or kidney cancer.

The genes are TRBV7-2 and TRBJ2-7; 9 nucleotides agree with TRBD1. V trimming: 0 bases; J trimming: 1 base; junction bases outside the gene matches: 1. Germline-derived CDR1 and CDR2 are SGHTA and FQGNSA. The CDR3 loop spans 15 amino acids. In DNA, the CDR3 is TGTGCCAGCAGCTTAGCCGGGACAGGGTCCTACGAGCAGTACTTC. As protein: CASSLAGTGSYEQYF.

The chain has TRBV27 and TRBJ2-1; 14 bases map to TRBD2. The CDR3 is 16 residues long. The germline CDR1 and CDR2 sequences are MNHEY and SMNVEV (reference sequence). The V gene end was trimmed by 5 bases and the J gene end by 8 bases; junction bases not matched to a gene: 8. The DNA for the CDR3 is TGTGCCAGCAGTCCCAGACTAGCGGGAGGGCGGGATGAGCAGTTCTTC. Its translation is CASSPRLAGGRDEQFF.

Comments on this clone: Compared with germline, one end of the junction differs, possibly owing to a read error. The chain employs TRBV7-7 and TRBJ2-5, with 8 bases fitting TRBD2. Germline V lookup: CDR1 SSHAT, CDR2 FNYEAQ (reference sequence). CDR3 size: 16 residues. The CDR3 DNA reads as TGTGCTAGCAGCTTAGAGCGAGCGGGAGTATCAGAGACCCAGTACTTC. Its protein is CASSLERAGVSETQYF.

The chain recombines TRBV6-1 with TRBJ2-7, with D possibly matching TRBD2 (6 bases). The germline V and J ends were trimmed by 6 bases and 0 bases, with 15 bases remaining between them. Germline assignment: CDR1 MNHNS and CDR2 SASEGT. CDR3 length: 15 residues. CDR3 in DNA: TGTGCCAGCAGCGTAAGCGGGCAGAGCTCCTACGAGCAGTACTTC. It codes for CASSVSGQSSYEQYF.

V is TRBV5-1 and J is TRBJ1-4; 9 bases fit TRBD1. J lost 6 bases, V lost 0 bases, and 3 bases had no gene match. The CDR3 runs to 15 residues. The germline V gene encodes CDR1 SGHRS and CDR2 YFSETQ. Here the CDR3 DNA reads TGCGCCAGCAGCTTGGAGGGACAGGGTTATGAAAAACTGTTTTTT. It encodes CASSLEGQGYEKLFF.

V gene TRBV29-1 combines with J gene TRBJ2-1; 7 bases map to TRBD2. The CDR3 spans 12 residues. With 7 bases clipped from V and 7 bases from J, the junction kept 7 bases outside the gene matches. The V gene's germline CDR1 is SQVTM and CDR2 ANQGSEA. The CDR3, as DNA: TGCAGCGGAGGGAGGGCCAGGAATGAGCAGTTCTTC. Residues: CSGGRARNEQFF.

The gene calls are TRBV27 and TRBJ2-1; TRBD2 aligns across 10 bases. Per germline, CDR1 MNHEY and CDR2 SMNVEV (reference sequence). The CDR3 spans 15 residues. V lost 4 bases, J lost 6 bases, and 6 bases stayed unmatched. This CDR3 reads CASSSWLAGANEQFF. As DNA, the CDR3 is TGTGCCAGCAGTTCTTGGCTAGCGGGAGCCAATGAGCAGTTCTTC.

This chain joins TRBV5-8 and TRBJ2-2; perhaps D is TRBD1 or TRBD2 (5 bases each). Germline values: CDR1 SGHTS, CDR2 YDEGEE. V was shortened by 0 bases and J by 7 bases, with 10 bases between the two germline ends. CDR3 length equals 14 residues. DNA of the CDR3: TGTGCCAGCAGCTTGGCCAGGGACCTCGGGGAGCTGTTTTTT. It is translated as CASSLARDLGELFF. Full variable domain (rest looked up from reference TRBV5-8 and TRBJ2-2): EAGVTQSPTHLIKTRGQQATLRCSPISGHTSVYWYQQALGLGLQFLLWYDEGEERNRGNFPPRFSGRQFPNYSSELNVNALELEDSALYLCASSLARDLGELFFGEGSRLTVL.

The rearrangement uses TRBV5-6 and TRBJ2-1, with 13 bases fitting TRBD2. The CDR3 length is 16 residues. V lost 2 bases and J lost 4; bases outside the gene matches: 3. Germline V gene lookup returns CDR1 SGHDT and CDR2 YYEEEE. The DNA of the CDR3 is TGTGCCAGCAGCTTCCAACTAGCGGGAGGGTACAATGAGCAGTTCTTC. It yields the protein CASSFQLAGGYNEQFF. Together with reference TRBV5-6 and TRBJ2-1, the CDR3 gives the full variable domain: DAGVTQSPTHLIKTRGQQVTLRCSPKSGHDTVSWYQQALGQGPQFIFQYYEEEERQRGNFPDRFSGHQFPNYSSELNVNALLLGDSALYLCASSFQLAGGYNEQFFGPGTRLTVL.

This chain joins TRBV5-8 and TRBJ1-2, with 10 bases identical to TRBD1. V shed 10 bases, J shed 0 bases, and the junction held 3 bases outside the gene matches. Germline V gene sequence: CDR1 SGHTS, CDR2 YDEGEE. This CDR3 has 13 residues. This CDR3 reads CAGGQGANYGYTF. In DNA, the CDR3 is TGTGCCGGAGGACAGGGGGCTAACTATGGCTACACCTTC.

This clone is a singleton in its sample. The V call is TRBV27, the J call TRBJ2-2; no definite D call. The V gene lost 7 bases and the J gene lost 4 bases, with 10 bases spanning the gap. The CDR3 is 13 amino acids. Germline V CDR1 and CDR2: MNHEY, SMNVEV (reference sequence). The CDR3 DNA reads as TGTGCCAGCACTACTGAGCCCACCGGGGAGCTGTTTTTT. Its protein is CASTTEPTGELFF.

The chain links TRBV7-8 to TRBJ2-2, with no clear D. Deletions cut 0 bases from V and 4 bases from J, with 6 bases between. Germline lookup yields CDR1 SGHVS and CDR2 FQNEAQ. The CDR3 has 14 amino acids. This chain's CDR3 is CASSLAISTGELFF. The CDR3 nucleotides read TGTGCCAGCAGCTTAGCAATCTCCACCGGGGAGCTGTTTTTT.

The chain couples TRBV28 to TRBJ1-2, with D unresolved. V shed 5 bases and J shed 4 bases, with 11 bases lying between them. Per germline, CDR1 MDHEN and CDR2 SYDVKM. The CDR3 has 13 residues. DNA of the CDR3: TGTGCCAGCAGTCCCGGACCGAGCTATGGCTACACCTTC. Its translation is CASSPGPSYGYTF.

As concerns this clone: Relative to the germline gene, one junction end is altered; a read error may explain this. This sequence joins TRBV5-1 and TRBJ2-3; weak D call: TRBD2 (6 bases). Per the germline V gene, CDR1 is SGHRS and CDR2 is YFSETQ. The CDR3 loop spans 11 amino acids. The CDR3 coding sequence is TGCGCCAGCAGCTTGGGCGGGACGGTTGGGTTT. It translates to CASSLGGTVGF.

The rearrangement links TRBV9 to TRBJ1-2; 8 bases line up with TRBD1. Germline V gene lookup returns CDR1 SGDLS and CDR2 YYNGEE. The CDR3 sequence is 14 residues long. V dropped 4 bases and J dropped 4; count of bases not matched to a gene: 6. Written as DNA, the CDR3 is TGTGCCAGCAGCTCCCAGGGGGCGTCCTATGGCTACACCTTC. Translating gives CASSSQGASYGYTF.

The rearrangement links TRBV7-2 to TRBJ1-2; D possibly corresponds to TRBD1 (5 bases). Trimming cost V 4 bases and J 8 bases, with 20 bases left between them. The CDR3 consists of 15 residues. The germline V gene has CDR1 SGHTA and CDR2 FQGNSA. CDR3 loop: CASSSNAGLMGGYTF. The DNA for the CDR3 is TGTGCCAGCAGCTCTAACGCGGGACTTATGGGGGGCTACACCTTC.

The rearrangement joins TRBV7-3 to TRBJ2-1, with 8 bases fitting TRBD1. The CDR3 is 17 residues long. Germline values: CDR1 SGHTA, CDR2 FQGTGA. The V and J ends lost 6 bases and 1 base, in that order; junction bases with no gene match: 11. The chain's CDR3 is CASSRQPTGVSYNEQFF. In DNA form, the CDR3 reads TGTGCCAGCAGTAGACAACCGACAGGGGTATCCTACAATGAGCAGTTCTTC.

V usage is TRBV28 and J usage is TRBJ2-3; TRBD2 agrees at 11 bases. Germline values: CDR1 MDHEN, CDR2 SYDVKM. The CDR3 spans 17 residues. Trimming at V came to 1 base and at J to 4 bases, leaving 7 bases not matched to a gene. The CDR3 reads CASSLYVAGGPADTQYF. The CDR3 nucleotides read TGTGCCAGCAGTTTATATGTAGCGGGAGGGCCGGCAGATACGCAGTATTTT.

This clone was seen once. V is TRBV7-8 and J is TRBJ2-3; a weak D match, TRBD2 (6 bases). CDR1 is SGHVS, CDR2 FQNEAQ, per germline. V was cut by 6 bases and J by 5 bases, with 12 bases left in between. This CDR3 comprises 13 residues. CDR3: CASRTRLGDTQYF. As DNA, the CDR3 is TGTGCCAGCAGGACGAGACTAGGAGATACGCAGTATTTT. Drawing the rest from reference TRBV7-8 and TRBJ2-3, the complete variable domain is GAGVSQSPRYKVAKRGQDVALRCDPISGHVSLFWYQQALGQGPEFLTYFQNEAQLDKSGLPSDRFFAERPEGSVSTLKIQRTQQEDSAVYLCASRTRLGDTQYFGPGTRLTVL.

The CDR3 sequence is CASSQSDSSGANVLTF. DNA for the CDR3: TGTGCCAGCAGCCAGTCCGACAGCTCTGGGGCCAACGTCCTGACTTTC. The V call is TRBV4-2, the J call TRBJ2-6; a possible D gene is TRBD1 (5 bases). V was clipped by 3 bases and J by 0 bases, with 9 bases between them. CDR1 is LGHNA, CDR2 YNFKEQ, per germline. The CDR3 is 16 residues long.

The V call is TRBV19, the J call TRBJ1-1; D is perhaps TRBD1 (5 bases). Trimming removed 5 bases from V and 1 base from J, with 14 bases in between. This CDR3 region has 15 residues. CDR1 and CDR2 from the germline V gene are LNHDA and SQIVND (reference sequence). CDR3 DNA: TGTGCCAGTAGTGGACCCGGGACCGCGAACACTGAAGCTTTCTTT. This codes for CASSGPGTANTEAFF.

Only a few counts were recorded for this clone. J is TRBJ1-1 and V is TRBV7-2, with TRBD1 as a possible D gene (5 bases). CDR3 length equals 14 residues. Germline CDR1 is SGHTA and CDR2 is FQGNSA. The V end lost 5 bases, the J end lost 2 bases, and 12 bases lay between the germline ends. The CDR3 DNA follows: TGTGCCAGCAGCACCTGGACACTAAACACTGAAGCTTTCTTT. Translation: CASSTWTLNTEAFF.